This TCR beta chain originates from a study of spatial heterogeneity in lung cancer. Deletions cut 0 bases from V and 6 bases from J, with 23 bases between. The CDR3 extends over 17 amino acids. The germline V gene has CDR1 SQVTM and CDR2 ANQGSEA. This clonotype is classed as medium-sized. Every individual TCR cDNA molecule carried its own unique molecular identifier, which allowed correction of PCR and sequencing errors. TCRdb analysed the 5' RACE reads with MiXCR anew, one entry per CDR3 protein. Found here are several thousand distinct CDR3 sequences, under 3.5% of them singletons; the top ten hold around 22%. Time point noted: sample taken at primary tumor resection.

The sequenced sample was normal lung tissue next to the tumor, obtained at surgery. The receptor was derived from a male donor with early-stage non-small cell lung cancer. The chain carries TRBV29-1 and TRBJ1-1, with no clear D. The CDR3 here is CSVEDQEAGDEGPEAFF. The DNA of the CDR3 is TGCAGCGTTGAAGATCAGGAAGCCGGGGATGAGGGTCCTGAAGCTTTCTTT.